The clone carrying this TCR beta chain was counted a single time. These data originate in a study of cytomegalovirus exposure and HLA in healthy donors. Germline V CDR1 and CDR2: SGDLS, YYNGEE. V gave up 1 base and J gave up 2 bases; unmatched junction bases: 5. The CDR3 sequence is 16 residues long. PCR primers comprised 60 Vbeta and 13 Jbeta primers. The data were produced by immunoSEQ multiplex PCR, yet TCRdb's version contains in-frame clones alone and is incomplete. The data contain 150,000 or so clones, 65% to 80% of them singletons. The J gene is TRBJ2-3, the V gene TRBV9; 9 bases are shared with TRBD2. Sequenced material: PBMCs. The TCR was taken from a male donor in good health and CMV-seronegative. The CDR3 sequence: CASSVPSGTHTDTQYF. The CDR3 DNA sequence: TGTGCCAGCAGCGTACCTAGCGGGACCCACACAGATACGCAGTATTTT.